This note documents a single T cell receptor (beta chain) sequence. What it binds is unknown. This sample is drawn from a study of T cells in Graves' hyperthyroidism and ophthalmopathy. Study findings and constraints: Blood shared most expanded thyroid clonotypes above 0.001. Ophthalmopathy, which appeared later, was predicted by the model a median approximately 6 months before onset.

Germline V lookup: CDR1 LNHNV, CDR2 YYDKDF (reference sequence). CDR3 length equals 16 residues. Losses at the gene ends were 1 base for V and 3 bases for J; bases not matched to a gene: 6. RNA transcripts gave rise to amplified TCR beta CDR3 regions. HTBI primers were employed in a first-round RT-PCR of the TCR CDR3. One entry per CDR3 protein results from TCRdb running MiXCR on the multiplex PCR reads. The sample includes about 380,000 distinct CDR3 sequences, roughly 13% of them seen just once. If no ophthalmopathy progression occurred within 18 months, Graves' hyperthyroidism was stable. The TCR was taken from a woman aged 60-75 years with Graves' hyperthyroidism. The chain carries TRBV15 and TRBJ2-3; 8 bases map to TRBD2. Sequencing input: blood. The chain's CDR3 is CATSRGGLDRTDTQYF. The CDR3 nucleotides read TGTGCCACCAGCAGAGGGGGACTAGATCGGACAGATACGCAGTATTTT.